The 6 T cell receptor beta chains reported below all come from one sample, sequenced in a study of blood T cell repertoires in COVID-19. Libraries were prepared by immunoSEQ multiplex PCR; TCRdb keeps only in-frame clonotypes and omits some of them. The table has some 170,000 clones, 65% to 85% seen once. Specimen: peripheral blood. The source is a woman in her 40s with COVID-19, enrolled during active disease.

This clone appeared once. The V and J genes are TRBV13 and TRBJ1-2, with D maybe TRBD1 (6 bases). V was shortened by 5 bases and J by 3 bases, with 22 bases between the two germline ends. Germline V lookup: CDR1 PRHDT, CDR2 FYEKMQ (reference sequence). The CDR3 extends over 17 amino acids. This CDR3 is CASSPLLLQGRDYGYTF. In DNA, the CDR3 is TGTGCCAGCAGCCCCCTTTTGCTTCAGGGGCGAGACTATGGCTACACCTTC.

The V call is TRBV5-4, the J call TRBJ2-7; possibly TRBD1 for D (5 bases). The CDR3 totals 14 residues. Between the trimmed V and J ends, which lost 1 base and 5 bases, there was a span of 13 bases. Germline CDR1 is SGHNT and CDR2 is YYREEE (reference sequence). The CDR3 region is CASSLLGLIDEQYF. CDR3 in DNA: TGTGCCAGCAGCTTGTTGGGGCTTATCGACGAGCAGTACTTC. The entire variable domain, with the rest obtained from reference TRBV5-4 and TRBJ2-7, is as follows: ETGVTQSPTHLIKTRGQQVTLRCSSQSGHNTVSWYQQALGQGPQFIFQYYREEENGRGNFPPRFSGLQFPNYSSELNVNALELDDSALYLCASSLLGLIDEQYFGPGTRLTVT.

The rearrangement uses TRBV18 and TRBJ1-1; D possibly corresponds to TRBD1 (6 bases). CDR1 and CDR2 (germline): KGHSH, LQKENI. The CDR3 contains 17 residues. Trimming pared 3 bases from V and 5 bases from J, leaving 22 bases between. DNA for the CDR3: TGTGCCAGCTCACCTAAGCGGGGGCGGACTCTTGGGACTGAAGCTTTCTTT. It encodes CASSPKRGRTLGTEAFF.

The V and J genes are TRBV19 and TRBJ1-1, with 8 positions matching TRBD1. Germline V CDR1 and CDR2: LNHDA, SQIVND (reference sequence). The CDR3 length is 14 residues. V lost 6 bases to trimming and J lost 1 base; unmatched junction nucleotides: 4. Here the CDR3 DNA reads TGTGCCAGTAGCCCGGACAGGGCGAACACTGAAGCTTTCTTT. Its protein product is CASSPDRANTEAFF.

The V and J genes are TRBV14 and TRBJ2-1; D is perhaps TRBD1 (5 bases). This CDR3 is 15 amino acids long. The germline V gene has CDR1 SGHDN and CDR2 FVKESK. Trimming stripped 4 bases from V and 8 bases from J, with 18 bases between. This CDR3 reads CASSLQRPTGYEQFF. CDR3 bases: TGTGCCAGCAGCCTACAGCGTCCCACAGGATATGAGCAGTTCTTC.

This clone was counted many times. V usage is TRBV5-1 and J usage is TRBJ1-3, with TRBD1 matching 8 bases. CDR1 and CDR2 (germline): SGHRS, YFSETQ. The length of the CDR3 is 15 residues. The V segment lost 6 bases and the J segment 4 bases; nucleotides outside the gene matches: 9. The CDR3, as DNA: TGCGCCAGCAAGGAGCAGGGGACAGGAGGAAACACCATATATTTT. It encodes CASKEQGTGGNTIYF. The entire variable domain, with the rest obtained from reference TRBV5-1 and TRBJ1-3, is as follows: KAGVTQTPRYLIKTRGQQVTLSCSPISGHRSVSWYQQTPGQGLQFLFEYFSETQRNKGNFPGRFSGRQFSNSRSEMNVSTLELGDSALYLCASKEQGTGGNTIYFGEGSWLTVV.